The 24 T cell receptor beta chains in this list originate from one sample, sequenced in a study of T cell repertoires in cytomegalovirus infection. TCRdb fed the reads into MiXCR, producing one record per CDR3 protein. The sample holds about 900,000 distinct CDR3 sequences, 30% to 40% seen once. Antigens for these TCRs are unknown. Sequenced material: cultured CD8+ T cells from PBMCs, taken from culture after CMV antigen stimulation. These receptors were obtained from a human donor in good health (CMV status not recorded). Some clones in this sample may be carry-over from other donors' samples.

This chain connects TRBV9 to TRBJ1-2; possibly TRBD1 for D (6 bases). Germline V lookup: CDR1 SGDLS, CDR2 YYNGEE. With 4 bases removed from V and 0 bases from J, the gap between germline ends came to 22 bases. The CDR3 is 18 amino acids. This CDR3 reads CASSSPRVGHFANYGYTF. CDR3 sequence (DNA): TGTGCCAGCAGCTCCCCTCGGGTGGGACACTTCGCTAACTATGGCTACACCTTC.

The chain links TRBV7-9 to TRBJ2-7, with 12 nucleotides matching TRBD2. Germline values: CDR1 SEHNR, CDR2 FQNEAQ (reference sequence). V lost 1 base and J lost 0; bases outside the gene matches: 10. This CDR3 is 19 amino acids long. CDR3 in DNA: TGTGCCAGCAGCTTAGGACTAGCGGGGGCCCTAAGGAGCTCCTACGAGCAGTACTTC. This translates into CASSLGLAGALRSSYEQYF.

This clonotype has a handful of counts. This chain uses TRBV27 with TRBJ1-1; D possibly corresponds to TRBD1 (6 bases). The V and J ends lost 5 bases and 8 bases respectively, with 15 bases between them. The CDR3 is 13 residues long. Germline CDR1 is MNHEY and CDR2 is SMNVEV (reference sequence). CDR3 coding DNA: TGTGCCAGCAGTCGTGGACAGTCCAGAGAAGCTTTCTTT. As protein: CASSRGQSREAFF.

This chain uses TRBV2 with TRBJ1-6; TRBD1 agrees at 10 bases. The CDR3 sequence is 16 residues long. Germline V lookup: CDR1 SNHLY, CDR2 FYNNEI. Germline trimming cut 4 bases from V and 4 bases from J; bases unmatched to any gene: 4. The CDR3 loop reads CASSGTGGQYNSPLHF. The CDR3 DNA is TGTGCCAGCAGTGGGACAGGGGGACAGTATAATTCACCCCTCCACTTT.

The rearrangement uses TRBV7-6 and TRBJ1-1; 7 nucleotides agree with TRBD1. With 4 bases clipped from V and 0 bases from J, the junction kept 5 bases outside the gene matches. The CDR3 covers 15 residues. Per the germline V gene, CDR1 is SGHVS and CDR2 is FNYEAQ. The CDR3 bases are TGTGCCAGCAGCTCGGAAGACAGGGTGAACACTGAAGCTTTCTTT. Translation: CASSSEDRVNTEAFF.

The V and J genes are TRBV12-3 or TRBV12-4 and TRBJ2-5; 10 bases map to TRBD2. The CDR3 runs to 17 residues. V shed 1 base, J shed 2 bases, and the junction held 7 bases outside the gene matches. The CDR3, as DNA: TGTGCCAGCAGTTTAGGCCTAGCGGGGGAAGGACAAGAGACCCAGTACTTC. This encodes CASSLGLAGEGQETQYF.

The J gene is TRBJ1-5, the V gene TRBV15; D is ambiguous. The germline CDR1 and CDR2 sequences are LNHNV and YYDKDF (reference sequence). CDR3 size: 14 residues. V lost 3 bases to trimming and J lost 0 bases, with 6 bases between them. CDR3 sequence: CATSSSNSNQPQHF. The CDR3 nucleotides are TGTGCCACCAGCAGCTCCAATAGCAATCAGCCCCAGCATTTT.

The V and J genes are TRBV20-1 and TRBJ2-1; 10 positions match TRBD2. The J segment lost 6 bases and the V segment lost 3 bases, leaving 8 bases of the junction unmatched. CDR1 is DFQATT and CDR2 is SNEGSKA in the germline V gene (reference sequence). The CDR3 consists of 15 residues. CDR3 DNA sequence: TGCAGTGCTAGCTCACAAGCGGGGGGGCGCAATGAGCAGTTCTTC. Its translation: CSASSQAGGRNEQFF.

This clonotype was seen a handful of times. The chain carries TRBV10-2 and TRBJ1-2; 11 nucleotides match TRBD1. The CDR3 runs to 16 residues. The trim removed 3 bases at V and 3 bases at J, leaving 6 bases unmatched. Germline V gene data show CDR1 as WSHSY and CDR2 as SAAADI. The CDR3 is CASSDPDRGPHYGYTF. The CDR3 nucleotides are TGCGCCAGCAGTGACCCGGACAGGGGGCCTCACTATGGCTACACCTTC.

This clonotype has a count of ten or more. The chain employs TRBV12-3 or TRBV12-4 and TRBJ2-2; 7 nucleotides line up with TRBD1. The CDR3 runs 14 residues. The J segment lost 5 bases and the V segment lost 3 bases, leaving 3 bases of the junction unmatched. The CDR3 DNA sequence: TGTGCCAGCAGTTTTGGCAGGGGGACCGGGGAGCTGTTTTTT. This translates into CASSFGRGTGELFF.

The chain employs TRBV7-6 and TRBJ2-7; unclear D gene. Trimming shortened V by 4 bases and J by 4 bases, and 8 bases separated the two germline ends. CDR1 is SGHVS and CDR2 is FNYEAQ in the germline V gene. There are 12 residues in the CDR3. The CDR3 spells CASSWGTYEQYF. The CDR3 DNA reads as TGTGCCAGCAGCTGGGGTACTTACGAGCAGTACTTC.

The chain employs TRBV19 and TRBJ2-1; possibly TRBD2 for D (6 bases). The CDR3 covers 16 residues. V was clipped by 0 bases and J by 4 bases, with 13 bases between them. From germline, CDR1 is LNHDA and CDR2 SQIVND (reference sequence). CDR3 nucleotides: TGTGCCAGTAGTATAGACCGGAGGGAAGGATACAATGAGCAGTTCTTC. Translating it yields CASSIDRREGYNEQFF. The variable domain in full, with the rest retrieved from reference TRBV19 and TRBJ2-1, is DGGITQSPKYLFRKEGQNVTLSCEQNLNHDAMYWYRQDPGQGLRLIYYSQIVNDFQKGDIAEGYSVSREKKESFPLTVTSAQKNPTAFYLCASSIDRREGYNEQFFGPGTRLTVL.

The chain recombines TRBV24-1 with TRBJ2-7; TRBD1 matches at 9 bases. This CDR3 contains 18 residues. The J segment lost 1 base and the V segment lost 6 bases, leaving 15 bases of the junction unmatched. Per germline, CDR1 KGHDR and CDR2 SFDVKD. The CDR3, as DNA: TGTGCCACCAGTATTCCGGTTGTGGATGGGACAGGGTCCTACGAGCAGTACTTC. Residues: CATSIPVVDGTGSYEQYF.

This clonotype has just a few counts. V gene TRBV9 combines with J gene TRBJ1-5, with D perhaps matching TRBD1 (6 bases). This CDR3 has 15 residues. Trimming took off 0 bases at V and 3 bases at J, with 10 bases between the two ends. The germline gives CDR1 SGDLS, CDR2 YYNGEE. CDR3 in amino acids: CASSVGQGFNQPQHF. Written as DNA, the CDR3 is TGTGCCAGCAGCGTAGGGCAGGGGTTCAATCAGCCCCAGCATTTT.

This sequence joins TRBV25-1 and TRBJ1-2; weak D call: TRBD1 (5 bases). Trimming stripped 4 bases from V and 2 bases from J, with 11 bases between. This CDR3 is 14 amino acids long. CDR1 is MGHDK and CDR2 is SYGVNS in the germline V gene. CDR3: CASSGQGKNYGYTF. In nucleotides, the CDR3 is TGTGCCAGCAGTGGCCAGGGTAAAAACTATGGCTACACCTTC.

The chain links TRBV27 to TRBJ1-1; no clear D. The germline gives CDR1 MNHEY, CDR2 SMNVEV (reference sequence). Trimming removed 5 bases at V and 4 bases at J, with 17 bases between. CDR3 size: 15 residues. The CDR3 reads CASSPTQAVFTEAFF. DNA of the CDR3: TGTGCCAGCAGTCCCACCCAGGCAGTCTTCACTGAAGCTTTCTTT.

This clonotype has only a few counts. The V gene is TRBV5-6, the J gene TRBJ1-4; no clear D. CDR3 length: 15 amino acids. CDR1 SGHDT and CDR2 YYEEEE come from the germline V gene. V dropped 4 bases and J dropped 3 bases, with 13 bases sitting between them. In DNA form, the CDR3 reads TGTGCCAGCAGCCCCCTGGGAGGGTCTAATGAAAAACTGTTTTTT. The encoded protein is CASSPLGGSNEKLFF.

Only a few counts were recorded for this clonotype. J is TRBJ2-3 and V is TRBV12-3 or TRBV12-4; D is undetermined. The germline V and J ends were trimmed by 4 bases and 0 bases, with 11 bases remaining between them. The CDR3 is 15 amino acids. CDR3: CASSSLPESTDTQYF. In DNA form, the CDR3 reads TGTGCCAGCAGTTCCCTTCCGGAGAGCACAGATACGCAGTATTTT.

This clonotype was seen many times. The chain joins TRBV7-6 to TRBJ2-3; 11 bases map to TRBD2. Germline loops: CDR1 SGHVS, CDR2 FNYEAQ. The CDR3 covers 15 residues. V trimming: 7 bases; J trimming: 2 bases; junction bases outside the gene matches: 5. CDR3 sequence (DNA): TGTGCCAGCACCGCGACTAGCGGGGCCACAGATACGCAGTATTTT. Translation gives CASTATSGATDTQYF. The full variable domain, rest sourced from reference TRBV7-6 and TRBJ2-3, is GAGVSQSPRYKVTKRGQDVALRCDPISGHVSLYWYRQALGQGPEFLTYFNYEAQQDKSGLPNDRFSAERPEGSISTLTIQRTEQRDSAMYRCASTATSGATDTQYFGPGTRLTVL.

This clonotype was seen a few times. The rearrangement joins TRBV10-2 to TRBJ2-3; 8 nucleotides agree with TRBD2. The CDR3 spans 14 residues. Per the germline V gene, CDR1 is WSHSY and CDR2 is SAAADI. V gave up 10 bases and J gave up 5 bases; unmatched junction bases: 11. The CDR3 loop reads CAKQSGGPGDTQYF. The DNA of the CDR3 is TGCGCCAAGCAATCGGGGGGGCCCGGAGATACGCAGTATTTT.

This sequence joins TRBV10-3 and TRBJ1-1, with D perhaps TRBD1 (6 bases). V gave up 2 bases and J gave up 1 base, with 14 bases separating them. There are 16 residues in the CDR3. The germline gives CDR1 ENHRY, CDR2 SYGVKD. The CDR3 bases are TGTGCCATCAGTGAGGGGGGGCGGGGCCCGAACACTGAAGCTTTCTTT. As protein: CAISEGGRGPNTEAFF.

The chain links TRBV9 to TRBJ2-2, with a possible D match to TRBD2 (6 bases). V was shortened by 0 bases and J by 5 bases, with 11 bases between the two germline ends. Germline CDR1 SGDLS, CDR2 YYNGEE. The CDR3 totals 15 residues. The CDR3 DNA reads TGTGCCAGCAGCGTAGATTGGGGAGGTACCGGGGAGCTGTTTTTT. It is translated as CASSVDWGGTGELFF.

V and J are TRBV19 and TRBJ2-5, with D possibly being TRBD1 (6 bases). Germline V gene lookup returns CDR1 LNHDA and CDR2 SQIVND (reference sequence). The CDR3 consists of 15 residues. V was pared by 3 bases and J by 2 bases, with 13 bases between. The chain's CDR3 is CASSIRDRLQETQYF. Here the CDR3 DNA reads TGTGCCAGTAGTATCCGTGACAGGCTACAAGAGACCCAGTACTTC.

This clonotype was detected only once. The rearrangement joins TRBV5-6 to TRBJ1-5, with unresolved D. This CDR3 is 16 amino acids long. In germline, CDR1 is SGHDT, CDR2 YYEEEE. The V end lost 0 bases, the J end lost 1 base, and 11 bases lay between the germline ends. CDR3 coding DNA: TGTGCCAGCAGCTTGGCCGCAGCGATGAGCAATCAGCCCCAGCATTTT. Protein: CASSLAAAMSNQPQHF. The variable domain in full, with the rest retrieved from reference TRBV5-6 and TRBJ1-5, is DAGVTQSPTHLIKTRGQQVTLRCSPKSGHDTVSWYQQALGQGPQFIFQYYEEEERQRGNFPDRFSGHQFPNYSSELNVNALLLGDSALYLCASSLAAAMSNQPQHFGDGTRLSIL.